The TCR beta chain described here comes from a study of CD8+ T cells in alopecia areata. Study details: Administration of oral tofacitinib to treated patients was at 5 to 10 mg twice daily.

Reverse transcription of extracted RNA yielded cDNA, which provided the sequencing template. Clones were read by immunoSEQ multiplex PCR, and TCRdb kept only the in-frame ones, dropping some. Counted here are around 200,000 clones, 64% occurring once; the ten biggest clones make up around 4%. To note about this clone: No antigen is known for it.

Trimming removed 3 bases from V and 5 bases from J, with 8 bases in between. The germline V gene has CDR1 LNHDA and CDR2 SQIVND (reference sequence). The CDR3 contains 14 residues. Treatment given: oral pan-JAK inhibitor, 5-10 mg twice daily. Study-level points and caveats: Under tofacitinib, fewer expanded CD8+ clones appeared among the top 100 scalp clones.

The chain links TRBV19 to TRBJ2-6; possible D gene TRBD1, 5 bases. This clonotype was sampled from a human donor with alopecia areata. The sequenced sample was CD4+ T cells sorted from blood, obtained at week 4, from a patient treated with tofacitinib. As DNA, the CDR3 is TGTGCCAGTAGTATGCAGGGAAGGGCCAACGTCCTGACTTTC. Protein: CASSMQGRANVLTF.